This entry lists 11 T cell receptor beta chains sequenced from one sample in a study of cytomegalovirus exposure and HLA in healthy donors. With 60 Vbeta and 13 Jbeta primers, the PCR was carried out. Sequenced by immunoSEQ multiplex PCR; TCRdb stores in-frame clones only, minus some. The sample yields about 120,000 clones, around 60% seen once. Input material: PBMCs. All receptors derive from a woman aged 40-49 years in good health and CMV-seropositive.

This clone occurred a few times. The CDR3 bases are TGTGCCAGCATCAGGTATAGCGGGGGACTCGAGCAGTACTTC. Translating it yields CASIRYSGGLEQYF. The chain joins TRBV6-5 to TRBJ2-7, with TRBD2 matching over 9 bases. There are 14 residues in the CDR3. The germline CDR1 and CDR2 sequences are MNHEY and SVGAGI. J gave up 6 bases and V 7 bases, and 10 bases lay outside the gene matches.

The table lists this clone with a few counts. The chain recombines TRBV5-1 with TRBJ2-2; perhaps TRBD1 as D (5 bases). Germline lookup yields CDR1 SGHRS and CDR2 YFSETQ. Trimming pared 0 bases from V and 2 bases from J, leaving 8 bases between. The CDR3 spans 15 residues. The CDR3 spells CASSLDRFNTGELFF. For the CDR3, the DNA is TGCGCCAGCAGCTTGGACAGGTTTAACACCGGGGAGCTGTTTTTT.

The V gene is TRBV7-6, the J gene TRBJ1-1; 8 bases map to TRBD1. From germline, CDR1 is SGHVS and CDR2 FNYEAQ. V was pared by 6 bases and J by 0 bases, with 3 bases of the junction left unmatched. The CDR3 runs 14 residues. The CDR3 DNA reads TGTGCCAGCAGACTGGGACAGGTGAACACTGAAGCTTTCTTT. It encodes CASRLGQVNTEAFF.

DNA for the CDR3: TGTGCCAGCACCCCGGGACTAGCTCGCCGAGAGCAGTTCTTC. This encodes CASTPGLARREQFF. The chain recombines TRBV7-2 with TRBJ2-1, with 9 positions matching TRBD2. In germline, CDR1 is SGHTA, CDR2 FQGNSA. Trimming cost V 7 bases and J 10 bases; bases outside gene matches: 11. This CDR3 spans 14 amino acids.

This clone showed up just a few times. The chain couples TRBV6-6 to TRBJ1-2, with 9 bases identical to TRBD1. Germline V gives CDR1 MNHNY, CDR2 SVGAGI (reference sequence). The V and J ends lost 2 bases and 8 bases, in that order; junction bases with no gene match: 3. This CDR3 has 13 amino acids. The CDR3: CASSYDRGGGYTF. CDR3 sequence (DNA): TGTGCCAGCAGTTACGACAGGGGGGGAGGCTACACCTTC.

The V call is TRBV28, the J call TRBJ1-5, with D maybe TRBD1 (5 bases). CDR1 MDHEN and CDR2 SYDVKM come from the germline V gene. The CDR3 sequence is 13 residues long. Deletions cut 11 bases from V and 2 bases from J, with 13 bases between. The CDR3 region has the DNA TGTGCCGCGGGGGGGTTGGGCAATCAGCCCCAGCATTTT. It translates to CAAGGLGNQPQHF.

The rearrangement joins TRBV5-1 to TRBJ2-1; 12 nucleotides agree with TRBD2. CDR3 length equals 15 residues. V shed 2 bases and J 6 bases; nucleotides not matched to a gene: 3. From germline, CDR1 is SGHRS and CDR2 YFSETQ. The CDR3 sequence: CASSFGLAGFNEQFF. For the CDR3, the DNA is TGCGCCAGCAGCTTCGGACTAGCGGGATTCAATGAGCAGTTCTTC. The whole variable domain, remainder taken from reference TRBV5-1 and TRBJ2-1, is KAGVTQTPRYLIKTRGQQVTLSCSPISGHRSVSWYQQTPGQGLQFLFEYFSETQRNKGNFPGRFSGRQFSNSRSEMNVSTLELGDSALYLCASSFGLAGFNEQFFGPGTRLTVL.

V is TRBV7-9 and J is TRBJ1-1; D remains unclear. Trimming pared 5 bases from V and 0 bases from J, leaving 10 bases between. The length of the CDR3 is 14 residues. Germline CDR1 SEHNR, CDR2 FQNEAQ (reference sequence). The CDR3 loop is CASSRALLNTEAFF. The CDR3 DNA follows: TGTGCCAGCAGCCGAGCCCTTTTGAACACTGAAGCTTTCTTT.

This clone showed up just a few times. The same CDR3 arises from other DNA sequences in this sample as well. The chain combines TRBV2 with TRBJ1-1; D remains ambiguous. This CDR3 has 13 amino acids. Between the trimmed V and J ends, which lost 6 bases and 1 base, there was a span of 9 bases. Germline-derived CDR1 and CDR2 are SNHLY and FYNNEI. CDR3 loop: CASRTDSNTEAFF. In DNA, the CDR3 is TGTGCCAGCAGAACGGACTCGAACACTGAAGCTTTCTTT.

This clone was seen more than once but under ten times. This chain uses TRBV29-1 with TRBJ2-1, with 12 bases aligning to TRBD2. The CDR3 consists of 14 residues. Germline lookup yields CDR1 SQVTM and CDR2 ANQGSEA. Trimming took 6 bases from V and 5 from J; bases not matched to a gene: 5. The CDR3 DNA reads as TGCAGCGTCGGACTAGCGGGGACGGACAATGAGCAGTTCTTC. This codes for CSVGLAGTDNEQFF.

The chain employs TRBV4-1 and TRBJ2-1; 7 bases agree with TRBD2. Germline-derived CDR1 and CDR2 are MGHRA and YSYEKL. The V gene end was trimmed by 0 bases and the J gene end by 0 bases; junction bases not matched to a gene: 5. The CDR3 extends over 17 amino acids. The CDR3 DNA follows: TGCGCCAGCAGCCAAGATGGGACTATGGCCTCCTACAATGAGCAGTTCTTC. This translates into CASSQDGTMASYNEQFF.